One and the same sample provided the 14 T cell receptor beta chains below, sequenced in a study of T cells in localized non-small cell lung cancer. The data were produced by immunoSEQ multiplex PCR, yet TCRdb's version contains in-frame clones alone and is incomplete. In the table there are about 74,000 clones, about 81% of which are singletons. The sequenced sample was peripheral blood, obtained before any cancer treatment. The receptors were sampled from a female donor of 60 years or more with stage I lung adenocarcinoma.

This chain's CDR3 is CAIRTGSSYNEQFF. In DNA form, the CDR3 reads TGTGCCATCAGGACAGGGAGCTCCTACAATGAGCAGTTCTTC. The J gene is TRBJ2-1, the V gene TRBV10-3, with 7 nucleotides matching TRBD1. Unmatched junction bases numbered 2, after V lost 6 bases and J lost 0 bases. Germline assignment: CDR1 ENHRY and CDR2 SYGVKD. The CDR3 length is 14 residues.

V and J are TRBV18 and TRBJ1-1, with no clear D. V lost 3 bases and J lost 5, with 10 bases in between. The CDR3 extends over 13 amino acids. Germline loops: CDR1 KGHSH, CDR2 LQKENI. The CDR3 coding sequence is TGTGCCAGCTCACCCGCAGGCGGGACTGAAGCTTTCTTT. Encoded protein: CASSPAGGTEAFF. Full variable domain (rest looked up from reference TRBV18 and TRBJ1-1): NAGVMQNPRHLVRRRGQEARLRCSPMKGHSHVYWYRQLPEEGLKFMVYLQKENIIDESGMPKERFSAEFPKEGPSILRIQQVVRGDSAAYFCASSPAGGTEAFFGQGTRLTVV.

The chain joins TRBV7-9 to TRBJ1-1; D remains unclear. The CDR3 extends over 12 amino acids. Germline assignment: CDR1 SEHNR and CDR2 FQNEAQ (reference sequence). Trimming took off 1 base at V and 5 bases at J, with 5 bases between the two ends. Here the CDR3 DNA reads TGTGCCAGCAGCTTAGAGGTTACTGAAGCTTTCTTT. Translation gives CASSLEVTEAFF.

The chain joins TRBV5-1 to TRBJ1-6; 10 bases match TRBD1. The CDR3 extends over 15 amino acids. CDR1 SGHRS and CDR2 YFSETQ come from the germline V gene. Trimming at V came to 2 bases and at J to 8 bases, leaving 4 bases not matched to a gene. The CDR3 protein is CASSFQTGGDSPLHF. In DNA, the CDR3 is TGCGCCAGCAGCTTCCAGACAGGGGGCGATTCACCCCTCCACTTT.

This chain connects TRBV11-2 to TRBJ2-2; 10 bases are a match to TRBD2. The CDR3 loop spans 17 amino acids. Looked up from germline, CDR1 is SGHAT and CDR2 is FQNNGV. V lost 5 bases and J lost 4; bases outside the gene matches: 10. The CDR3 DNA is TGTGCCAGCAGCGTCAGGACTAGCGGAGGTTCCACCGGGGAGCTGTTTTTT. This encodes CASSVRTSGGSTGELFF.

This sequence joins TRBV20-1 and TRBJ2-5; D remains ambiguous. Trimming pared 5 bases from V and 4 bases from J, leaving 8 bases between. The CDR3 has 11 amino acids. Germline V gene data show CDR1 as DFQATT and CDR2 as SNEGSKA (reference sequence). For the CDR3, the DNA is TGCAGTGCTGAGCGCGCAGAGACCCAGTACTTC. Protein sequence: CSAERAETQYF.

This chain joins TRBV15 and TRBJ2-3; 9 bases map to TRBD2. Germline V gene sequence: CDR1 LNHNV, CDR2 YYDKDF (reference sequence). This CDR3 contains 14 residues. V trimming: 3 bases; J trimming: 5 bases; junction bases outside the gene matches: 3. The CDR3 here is CATSSSGRIDTQYF. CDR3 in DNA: TGTGCCACCAGCAGTAGCGGGAGAATAGATACGCAGTATTTT.

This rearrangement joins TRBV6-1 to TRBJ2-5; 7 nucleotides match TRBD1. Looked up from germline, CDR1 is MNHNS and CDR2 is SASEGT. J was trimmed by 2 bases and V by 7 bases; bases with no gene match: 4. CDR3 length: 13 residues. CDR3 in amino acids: CASNRDRQETQYF. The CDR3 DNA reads TGTGCCAGCAACCGGGACAGACAAGAGACCCAGTACTTC.

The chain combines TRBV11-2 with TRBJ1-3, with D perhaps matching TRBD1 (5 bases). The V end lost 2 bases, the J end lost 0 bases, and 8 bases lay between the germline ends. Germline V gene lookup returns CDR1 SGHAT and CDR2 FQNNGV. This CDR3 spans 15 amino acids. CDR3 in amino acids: CASSLWGGSGNTIYF. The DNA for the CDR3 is TGTGCCAGCAGCTTATGGGGGGGCTCTGGAAACACCATATATTTT.

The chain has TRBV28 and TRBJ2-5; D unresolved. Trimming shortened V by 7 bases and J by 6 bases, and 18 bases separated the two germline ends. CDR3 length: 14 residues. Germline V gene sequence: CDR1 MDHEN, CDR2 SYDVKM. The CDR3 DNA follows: TGTGCCAGCAATTCCCCCGGCCTTGAGAAGACCCAGTACTTC. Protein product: CASNSPGLEKTQYF.

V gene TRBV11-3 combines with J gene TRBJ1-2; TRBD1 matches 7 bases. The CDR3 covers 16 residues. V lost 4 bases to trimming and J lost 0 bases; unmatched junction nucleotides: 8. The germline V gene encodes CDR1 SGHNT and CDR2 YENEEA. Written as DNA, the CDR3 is TGTGCCAGCAGCTCGACCCAAGGGACAGCTAACTATGGCTACACCTTC. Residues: CASSSTQGTANYGYTF.

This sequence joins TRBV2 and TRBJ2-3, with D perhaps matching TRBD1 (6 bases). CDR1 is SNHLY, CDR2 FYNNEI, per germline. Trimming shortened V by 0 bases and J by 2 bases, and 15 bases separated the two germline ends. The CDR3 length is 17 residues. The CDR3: CASSEALSRTDTDTQYF. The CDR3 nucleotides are TGTGCCAGCAGTGAAGCGCTAAGCAGGACAGACACAGATACGCAGTATTTT.

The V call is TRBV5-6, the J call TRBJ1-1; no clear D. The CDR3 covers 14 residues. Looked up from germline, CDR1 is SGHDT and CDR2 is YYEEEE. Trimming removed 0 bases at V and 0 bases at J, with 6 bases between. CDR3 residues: CASSLEAVNTEAFF. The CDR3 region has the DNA TGTGCCAGCAGCTTGGAAGCAGTGAACACTGAAGCTTTCTTT.

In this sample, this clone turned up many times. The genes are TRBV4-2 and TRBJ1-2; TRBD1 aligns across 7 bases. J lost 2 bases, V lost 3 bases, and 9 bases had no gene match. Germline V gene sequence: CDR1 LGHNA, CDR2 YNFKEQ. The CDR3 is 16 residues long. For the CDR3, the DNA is TGTGCCAGCAGCCAGGCATCTCCACAGGGGAACTATGGCTACACCTTC. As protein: CASSQASPQGNYGYTF.